This TCR beta chain is from a study of identical twins. Overall study results and limits: The more abundant beta clonotypes in cord blood had fewer insertions, and memory repertoires did not show this.

Germline V CDR1 and CDR2: LGHDT, YNNKEL (reference sequence). This CDR3 is 18 amino acids long. V was cut by 0 bases and J by 5 bases, with 19 bases left in between. This clonotype was detected ten times or more. Its target is not known. A universal primer site was added by template switching, and unique molecular identifiers were carried by the cDNA. TCRdb itself ran the 5' RACE reads through MiXCR, one entry per CDR3 protein. The sample shows roughly 260,000 distinct CDR3 sequences, roughly 7.5% of them seen only once. In addition, the sample was reused for a study of yellow fever vaccine responses in identical twins. That report notes: Twins reportedly showed a vaccine T cell response that seemed partly convergent and partly personalized.

Sequencing was performed on CD8+ T cells sorted from blood. This chain uses TRBV3-1 with TRBJ2-2; D unresolved. The sequence came from a young woman in good health. The CDR3 loop is CASSQEVGQPIGTGELFF. The CDR3 region has the DNA TGTGCCAGCAGCCAAGAGGTTGGGCAGCCGATTGGGACCGGGGAGCTGTTTTTT.